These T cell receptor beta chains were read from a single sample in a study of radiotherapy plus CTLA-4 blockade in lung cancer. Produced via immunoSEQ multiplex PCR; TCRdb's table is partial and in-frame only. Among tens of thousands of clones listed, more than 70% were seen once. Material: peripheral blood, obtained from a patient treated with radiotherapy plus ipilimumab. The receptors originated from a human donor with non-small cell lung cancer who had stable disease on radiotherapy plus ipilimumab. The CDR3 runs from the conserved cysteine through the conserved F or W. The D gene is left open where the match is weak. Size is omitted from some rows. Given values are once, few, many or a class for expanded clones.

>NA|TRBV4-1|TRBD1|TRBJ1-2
TGCGCCAGCAGCCCGACAGGGGATGGTCGCTATGGCTACACCTTC
CASSPTGDGRYGYTF
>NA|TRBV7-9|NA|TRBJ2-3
TGTGCCAGCAGACCCAGCACAGATACGCAGTATTTT
CASRPSTDTQYF
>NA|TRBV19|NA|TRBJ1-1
TGTGCCAGCGCGACGGCAGGGGATTTTACTGAAGCTTTCTTT
CASATAGDFTEAFF
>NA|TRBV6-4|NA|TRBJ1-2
TGTGCCAGCAGTGACTCTTACGGTCGGGACTATGGCTACACCTTC
CASSDSYGRDYGYTF
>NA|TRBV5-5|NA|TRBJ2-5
TGTGCCAGCAGCTTGCTAGGGGGGGCCGAAGAGACCCAGTACTTC
CASSLLGGAEETQYF
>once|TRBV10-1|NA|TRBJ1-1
TGCGCCAGCAGTCAAAGGACGGGGAACACTGAAGCTTTCTTT
CASSQRTGNTEAFF
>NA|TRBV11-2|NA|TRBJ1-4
TGTGCCAGCAGCTTAGACCGGGCGGCTAATGAAAAACTGTTTTTT
CASSLDRAANEKLFF
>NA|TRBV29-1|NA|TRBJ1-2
TGCAGCGTTGACGGGGACCGGGGTGGCTACACCTTC
CSVDGDRGGYTF
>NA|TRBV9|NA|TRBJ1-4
TGTGCCAGCAGCGTCGGGGGGAGCCCAACTAATGAAAAACTGTTTTTT
CASSVGGSPTNEKLFF
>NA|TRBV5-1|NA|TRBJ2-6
TGCGCCAGCAGCTTGGTTGGGGGCTACTCTGGGGCCAACGTCCTGACTTTC
CASSLVGGYSGANVLTF
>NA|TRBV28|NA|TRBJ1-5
TGTGCCAGCAGTCTCCAAACCTCTGGGGGGTTCGATCAGCCCCAGCATTTT
CASSLQTSGGFDQPQHF
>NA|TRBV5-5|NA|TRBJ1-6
TGTGCCAGCAGCCCGGGACATTCACCCCTCCACTTT
CASSPGHSPLHF
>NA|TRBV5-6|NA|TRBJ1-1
TGTGCCAGCAGCTTGTGGGCAGTGAGTAACACTGAAGCTTTCTTT
CASSLWAVSNTEAFF